Reported below is one T cell receptor (beta chain). The antigen remains unidentified. This entry comes from a study of cytomegalovirus exposure and HLA in healthy donors. Whole-study findings and limits: Testing in vitro showed a few CMV-associated chains specific for CMV antigens. The majority of TCR sequences were rare, yet some public TCRs appeared in many donors.

The protocol was immunoSEQ multiplex PCR, while the TCRdb copy is restricted to in-frame clones and leaves out a portion. The repertoire includes approximately 300,000 clones, approximately 90% of them detected once, and approximately 1.1% sits in the top ten. The V end lost 3 bases, the J end lost 2 bases, and 13 bases lay between the germline ends. The CDR3 loop spans 16 amino acids. The germline V gene has CDR1 MNHEY and CDR2 SVGAGI. Sequenced: PBMCs. This TCR was recovered from a woman in her twenties or thirties in good health and CMV-seropositive. V usage is TRBV6-5 and J usage is TRBJ2-2, with D uncertain. The CDR3 reads CASSYRTVPNTGELFF. The CDR3 DNA sequence: TGTGCCAGCAGTTATAGGACCGTACCCAACACCGGGGAGCTGTTTTTT.